The sequence of this TCR beta chain was determined in a study of beta chain features in type 1 diabetes. Study outcomes and limitations: TCRB CDR3s were moderately but significantly shorter in Type 1 diabetes patients in all four CD4+ subsets.

The germline gives CDR1 SGHAT, CDR2 FQDESV (reference sequence). The CDR3 contains 15 residues. Trimming cost V 5 bases and J 3 bases, with 14 bases left between them. This clone was seen more than once but under ten times. The antigen is undetermined. As every portion of the isolated RNA was reverse transcribed, the sequencing read expressed TCRB transcripts. Around 3.9 million reads on average were seen across naive, central memory and regulatory T cell samples. Profiled with immunoSEQ multiplex PCR; TCRdb holds only in-frame clones, not every one. The sample includes 240,000 or so clones, approximately 15% of them seen just once.

The sequenced sample was naive CD4+ T cells from blood. The TCR originated in a man aged 30 to 45 with type 1 diabetes. The rearrangement links TRBV11-1 to TRBJ2-1; no definite D call. The CDR3 DNA reads TGTGCCAGCAGCCCGCGAGAGGCTCGCTACAATGAGCAGTTCTTC. This gives the protein CASSPREARYNEQFF.